Reported below is one T cell receptor beta chain. Other DNA sequences in this sample translate to the same CDR3. The data were obtained in a study of blood T cell repertoires in COVID-19. Whole-study context: Samples representing acute and convalescent COVID-19 were sourced from the United States, Italy and Spain. PBMCs, B-cell-depleted T cells, or T cells provided the cDNA or gDNA that made up the material.

This CDR3 is 16 amino acids long. Germline trimming cut 3 bases from V and 4 bases from J; bases unmatched to any gene: 4. CDR1 and CDR2 from the germline V gene are SGHRS and YFSETQ. As handled by the study authors: Scientists estimated how many nucleated cells there were by amplifying reference gene primers. Using immunoSEQ multiplex PCR, the repertoire was profiled, and TCRdb retains in-frame clones only, with some absent. That table gives V, J and clone size, and the DNA gave D and trimming. Among some 260,000 clones listed, around 90% were seen once. The TCR originated in a woman aged 25 to 45 with acute or convalescent COVID-19. The rearrangement joins TRBV5-1 to TRBJ2-1, with TRBD2 matching over 13 bases. Sequencing was performed on peripheral blood. The CDR3 here is CASSSRLAGGYNEQFF. The DNA of the CDR3 is TGCGCCAGCAGCTCTAGACTAGCGGGAGGTTACAATGAGCAGTTCTTC.